Below are 31 T cell receptor beta chains sequenced from a single sample in a study of blood T cell repertoires in COVID-19 (dated by TCRdb to 2020 to 2021). The method was the immunoSEQ multiplex PCR assay. In TCRdb, the immuneACCESS table is reduced to in-frame sequences with V and J assigned. These tables do not hold every clone; where another copy was compared, an unresolved V gene accounts for under half, and the others remain unexplained. This sample is represented by 200,000 to 250,000 clones; about 87% of them were singletons. In total, the top ten clones hold 3% to 3.5% of the sample. Material for sequencing was peripheral blood. These receptors were obtained from a man aged 55 to 70 with acute or convalescent COVID-19.

V usage is TRBV23-1 and J usage is TRBJ1-5; D not resolved. TRBV23-1 is reported as an ORF; its role is uncertain. CDR3 size: 16 residues. V lost 0 bases, J lost 4 bases, and 13 bases lay in between. DNA of the CDR3: TGCGCCAGCAGTCAATCGGGAGGTTGGGGAAATCAGCCCCAGCATTTT. Encoded protein: CASSQSGGWGNQPQHF.

The chain employs TRBV9 and TRBJ2-1, with D perhaps matching TRBD2 (5 bases). V shed 3 bases and J shed 13 bases, with 17 bases lying between them. The CDR3 is 13 amino acids. CDR1 SGDLS and CDR2 YYNGEE come from the germline V gene. The CDR3 sequence is CASSGRGQVDQFF. The CDR3 DNA reads TGTGCCAGCAGCGGGAGAGGGCAGGTAGACCAGTTCTTC.

The chain joins TRBV6-5 to TRBJ1-3, with D perhaps matching TRBD1 (6 bases). The V gene's germline CDR1 is MNHEY and CDR2 SVGAGI. Between the trimmed V and J ends, which lost 10 bases and 8 bases, there was a span of 15 bases. CDR3 length: 12 amino acids. CDR3 sequence (DNA): TGTGCCACCCTAGGGGGGGTGGACACCATATATTTT. Encoded protein: CATLGGVDTIYF.

The chain joins TRBV7-2 to TRBJ1-1; D is undetermined. The CDR3 is made up of 13 amino acids. Trimming stripped 5 bases from V and 1 base from J, with 8 bases between. Germline V gene data show CDR1 as SGHTA and CDR2 as FQGNSA. This chain's CDR3 is CASSIRRNTEAFF. CDR3 sequence (DNA): TGTGCCAGCAGCATTAGGAGGAACACTGAAGCTTTCTTT.

The chain carries TRBV7-2 and TRBJ1-1; TRBD1 aligns across 7 bases. Germline CDR1 is SGHTA and CDR2 is FQGNSA. The CDR3 runs to 14 residues. V gave up 4 bases and J gave up 5 bases; unmatched junction bases: 7. CDR3 sequence (DNA): TGTGCCAGCAGCTACTACAGGGGTGATACTGAAGCTTTCTTT. Translating gives CASSYYRGDTEAFF.

The CDR3 loop reads CASSLTGLANSPLHF. The CDR3 region has the DNA TGCGCCAGCAGTTTGACAGGGTTAGCGAATTCACCCCTCCACTTT. The chain couples TRBV5-1 to TRBJ1-6; 7 bases fit TRBD1. The J segment lost 7 bases and the V segment lost 5 bases, leaving 9 bases of the junction unmatched. The CDR3 is 15 residues long. The V gene's germline CDR1 is SGHRS and CDR2 YFSETQ.

The chain employs TRBV7-9 and TRBJ1-5; D gene unclear. The V end was cut by 6 bases, the J end by 1 base, with 10 bases between. Per germline, CDR1 SEHNR and CDR2 FQNEAQ (reference sequence). The CDR3 covers 14 residues. This chain's CDR3 is CASSYGSSNQPQHF. The DNA for the CDR3 is TGTGCCAGCAGTTACGGGAGCAGCAATCAGCCCCAGCATTTT.

This rearrangement joins TRBV7-2 to TRBJ2-1; 10 positions agree with TRBD2. V was clipped by 5 bases and J by 7 bases; unmatched bases: 5. Germline V gene sequence: CDR1 SGHTA, CDR2 FQGNSA. The length of the CDR3 is 14 residues. The CDR3 coding sequence is TGTGCCAGCAGCCCGGGACTAGCGATTAATGAGCAGTTCTTC. It codes for CASSPGLAINEQFF.

The chain combines TRBV6-6 with TRBJ2-3; TRBD2 aligns across 14 bases. The junction had 3 bases not matched to a gene; V was cut back by 2 bases and J by 5 bases. Germline CDR1 reads MNHNY; CDR2 reads SVGAGI (reference sequence). The CDR3 runs to 16 residues. Here the CDR3 reads CASSYPTSGGGDTQYF. The DNA of the CDR3 is TGTGCCAGCAGTTACCCGACTAGCGGGGGGGGAGATACGCAGTATTTT.

The chain uses TRBV3-1 (or the pseudogene TRBV3-2) and TRBJ1-2; D is unclear. Per germline, CDR1 LGHDT and CDR2 YNNKEL (reference sequence). The CDR3 spans 14 residues. The germline V and J ends were trimmed by 1 base and 2 bases, with 8 bases remaining between them. The CDR3 nucleotides are TGTGCCAGCAGCCAAGTGGCGGGGAACTATGGCTACACCTTC. This translates into CASSQVAGNYGYTF.

This clone was counted once. The genes are TRBV28 and TRBJ2-1; 11 bases match TRBD2. This CDR3 region has 14 residues. CDR1 and CDR2 (germline): MDHEN, SYDVKM. J was trimmed by 7 bases and V by 6 bases; bases with no gene match: 5. In DNA form, the CDR3 reads TGTGCCAGCAGGGTAGCGGGGGGGCTTAATGAGCAGTTCTTC. Its protein is CASRVAGGLNEQFF.

The chain is built from TRBV5-4 and TRBJ2-5; weak D call: TRBD1 (6 bases). Trimming left V 4 bases short and J 4 bases short, with 17 bases between. This CDR3 spans 15 amino acids. Germline V gene data show CDR1 as SGHNT and CDR2 as YYREEE (reference sequence). Here the CDR3 DNA reads TGTGCCAGCAGCGCTGCAGGGGTCCCCCCAGAGACCCAGTACTTC. Translation: CASSAAGVPPETQYF.

The chain couples TRBV18 to TRBJ2-2; no reliable D call. Trimming pared 2 bases from V and 0 bases from J, leaving 13 bases between. Germline V gene data show CDR1 as KGHSH and CDR2 as LQKENI. This CDR3 has 17 residues. CDR3 region: CASSPILQAANTGELFF. For the CDR3, the DNA is TGTGCCAGCTCACCAATCCTTCAGGCAGCGAACACCGGGGAGCTGTTTTTT. The whole variable domain, filled in from reference TRBV18 and TRBJ2-2, reads NAGVMQNPRHLVRRRGQEARLRCSPMKGHSHVYWYRQLPEEGLKFMVYLQKENIIDESGMPKERFSAEFPKEGPSILRIQQVVRGDSAAYFCASSPILQAANTGELFFGEGSRLTVL.

V is TRBV4-1 and J is TRBJ1-1, with TRBD1 identical over 8 bases. Trimming took 1 base from V and 3 from J; bases not matched to a gene: 7. From germline, CDR1 is MGHRA and CDR2 YSYEKL. The CDR3 has 16 residues. CDR3 amino acids: CASSQAGTGIYTEAFF. The CDR3 DNA reads as TGCGCCAGCAGCCAAGCCGGGACAGGTATTTACACTGAAGCTTTCTTT.

This chain connects TRBV3-1 (or the pseudogene TRBV3-2) to TRBJ1-6; D remains unclear. The CDR3 is 14 residues long. Trimming left V 7 bases short and J 4 bases short, with 11 bases between. Germline lookup yields CDR1 LGHDT and CDR2 YNNKEL (reference sequence). CDR3 amino acids: CASTPQDYNSPLHF. CDR3 DNA sequence: TGTGCCAGCACTCCTCAGGATTATAATTCACCCCTCCACTTT.

The J gene is TRBJ1-6, the V gene TRBV9; weak D call: TRBD1 (6 bases). CDR3 length equals 15 residues. Trimming pared 4 bases from V and 4 bases from J, leaving 12 bases between. CDR1 and CDR2 from the germline V gene are SGDLS and YYNGEE. For the CDR3, the DNA is TGTGCCAGCAGCTTGTACAGGGATTATAATTCACCCCTCCACTTT. Amino acid sequence: CASSLYRDYNSPLHF.

This chain connects TRBV10-3 to TRBJ2-7; weak D call: TRBD1 (6 bases). This CDR3 is 14 amino acids long. V was cut by 7 bases and J by 6 bases, with 19 bases left in between. CDR1 is ENHRY, CDR2 SYGVKD, per germline. The CDR3 protein is CAIMVDSRLGEQYF. The CDR3 DNA follows: TGTGCCATCATGGTGGACAGTCGGTTGGGCGAGCAGTACTTC.

This clone was recorded only once. V is TRBV6-1 and J is TRBJ2-5; 13 nucleotides agree with TRBD2. CDR1 is MNHNS and CDR2 is SASEGT in the germline V gene. Trimming at V came to 5 bases and at J to 5 bases, leaving 5 bases not matched to a gene. The CDR3 totals 15 residues. CDR3 DNA: TGTGCCAGCAGTTTGGGACTAGCGGGGAGGGAGACCCAGTACTTC. Protein sequence: CASSLGLAGRETQYF.

In its sample, this clone was seen once. The chain couples TRBV7-2 to TRBJ2-1; 8 positions match TRBD2. V was pared by 5 bases and J by 0 bases, with 15 bases of the junction left unmatched. The CDR3 is made up of 19 amino acids. CDR1 and CDR2 (germline): SGHTA, FQGNSA. CDR3 coding DNA: TGTGCCAGCAGCCCCCCCCGGGCGGGGGGCCCTAGCTCCTACAATGAGCAGTTCTTC. This translates into CASSPPRAGGPSSYNEQFF.

V gene TRBV11-2 combines with J gene TRBJ1-1; D unclear. V shed 1 base and J shed 0 bases, with 6 bases lying between them. The germline gives CDR1 SGHAT, CDR2 FQNNGV. CDR3 length equals 14 residues. The CDR3, as DNA: TGTGCCAGCAGCTTAGTACAGATGAACACTGAAGCTTTCTTT. Translated: CASSLVQMNTEAFF.

Only one count was recorded for this clone. The genes are TRBV10-1 and TRBJ1-1, with D perhaps matching TRBD1 (6 bases). The ends were cut back, 0 bases at V and 9 bases at J, with 8 bases in the middle. This CDR3 is built from 12 residues. CDR1 WNHNN and CDR2 SYGVQD come from the germline V gene (reference sequence). CDR3 amino acids: CASSESQGQAFF. CDR3 DNA: TGCGCCAGCAGTGAGTCACAGGGACAAGCTTTCTTT.

V gene TRBV27 combines with J gene TRBJ1-6, with 12 positions matching TRBD1. This CDR3 is built from 15 residues. From germline, CDR1 is MNHEY and CDR2 SMNVEV (reference sequence). J was trimmed by 9 bases and V by 6 bases; bases with no gene match: 6. CDR3 protein: CASSLGTGGSSPLHF. CDR3 DNA sequence: TGTGCCAGCAGCCTAGGGACAGGGGGCAGTTCACCCCTCCACTTT.

The chain combines TRBV4-1 with TRBJ1-4; possible D gene TRBD1, 5 bases. The ends were cut back, 2 bases at V and 5 bases at J, with 12 bases in the middle. The germline CDR1 and CDR2 sequences are MGHRA and YSYEKL. The CDR3 spans 15 residues. This CDR3 is CASSQTRTLNEKLFF. The DNA for the CDR3 is TGCGCCAGCAGCCAAACTCGGACATTGAATGAAAAACTGTTTTTT.

V is TRBV4-3 and J is TRBJ2-5; TRBD2 aligns across 10 bases. This CDR3 comprises 19 residues. Germline V lookup: CDR1 LGHNA, CDR2 YSLEER. Trimming cost V 3 bases and J 0 bases; bases outside gene matches: 13. In DNA, the CDR3 is TGCGCCAGCAGCCATGCCCGGATAGCGGGGGGTGGGTACCAAGAGACCCAGTACTTC. This translates into CASSHARIAGGGYQETQYF.

The chain has TRBV10-3 and TRBJ1-2; TRBD1 agrees at 7 bases. Germline-derived CDR1 and CDR2 are ENHRY and SYGVKD. The CDR3 sequence is 14 residues long. V shed 6 bases and J 7 bases; nucleotides not matched to a gene: 11. The CDR3 nucleotides read TGTGCCATCAGCGAGGAGACAGGGACCGGTGGCTACACCTTC. Encoded protein: CAISEETGTGGYTF.

The chain couples TRBV7-8 to TRBJ2-4, with 11 bases lining up with TRBD1. This CDR3 region has 16 residues. Germline CDR1 reads SGHVS; CDR2 reads FQNEAQ. J lost 3 bases, V lost 4 bases, and 5 bases had no gene match. In DNA, the CDR3 is TGTGCCAGCAGCTCGGGACAGGGGGTAGGCAAAAACATTCAGTACTTC. Translated, it gives CASSSGQGVGKNIQYF.

The CDR3 bases are TGTGCCAGCACCCTGGGGGGGATAGGGCAGCCCCAGCATTTT. Amino acids: CASTLGGIGQPQHF. This rearrangement joins TRBV2 to TRBJ1-5, with D maybe TRBD1 (5 bases). The CDR3 consists of 14 residues. V dropped 7 bases and J dropped 7 bases, with 17 bases sitting between them. The V gene's germline CDR1 is SNHLY and CDR2 FYNNEI.

This clone was picked up one time. V is TRBV5-1 and J is TRBJ2-3; 12 nucleotides match TRBD1. Losses at the gene ends were 4 bases for V and 1 base for J; bases not matched to a gene: 4. In germline, CDR1 is SGHRS, CDR2 YFSETQ. This CDR3 contains 16 residues. The CDR3 region is CASSLGTGGRTDTQYF. The CDR3 bases are TGCGCCAGCAGCCTGGGGACAGGGGGCCGCACAGATACGCAGTATTTT.

This clone was observed a single time. V is TRBV9 and J is TRBJ2-1; 8 bases agree with TRBD2. The CDR3 runs 16 residues. CDR1 SGDLS and CDR2 YYNGEE come from the germline V gene. J was trimmed by 6 bases and V by 0 bases; bases with no gene match: 8. CDR3 sequence (DNA): TGTGCCAGCAGCGTAGGGAGTAGCGGGGATAGCAATGAGCAGTTCTTC. This encodes CASSVGSSGDSNEQFF.

As concerns this clone: Other nucleotide sequences from this sample produce the same CDR3. The chain uses TRBV6-5 and TRBJ2-7; a weak D match, TRBD1 (6 bases). Between the trimmed V and J ends, which lost 5 bases and 2 bases, there was a span of 10 bases. The CDR3 loop spans 13 amino acids. CDR1 MNHEY and CDR2 SVGAGI come from the germline V gene. Here the CDR3 reads CASSPTGTYEQYF. For the CDR3, the DNA is TGTGCCAGCAGTCCGACAGGTACCTACGAGCAGTACTTC.

The chain links TRBV5-8 to TRBJ1-6; TRBD1 might be the D (5 bases). From germline, CDR1 is SGHTS and CDR2 YDEGEE. This CDR3 contains 18 residues. The V end was cut by 0 bases, the J end by 0 bases, with 13 bases between. As DNA, the CDR3 is TGTGCCAGCAGCTTGGGGGGCCCCATTAGCTCCTATAATTCACCCCTCCACTTT. This sequence encodes CASSLGGPISSYNSPLHF.